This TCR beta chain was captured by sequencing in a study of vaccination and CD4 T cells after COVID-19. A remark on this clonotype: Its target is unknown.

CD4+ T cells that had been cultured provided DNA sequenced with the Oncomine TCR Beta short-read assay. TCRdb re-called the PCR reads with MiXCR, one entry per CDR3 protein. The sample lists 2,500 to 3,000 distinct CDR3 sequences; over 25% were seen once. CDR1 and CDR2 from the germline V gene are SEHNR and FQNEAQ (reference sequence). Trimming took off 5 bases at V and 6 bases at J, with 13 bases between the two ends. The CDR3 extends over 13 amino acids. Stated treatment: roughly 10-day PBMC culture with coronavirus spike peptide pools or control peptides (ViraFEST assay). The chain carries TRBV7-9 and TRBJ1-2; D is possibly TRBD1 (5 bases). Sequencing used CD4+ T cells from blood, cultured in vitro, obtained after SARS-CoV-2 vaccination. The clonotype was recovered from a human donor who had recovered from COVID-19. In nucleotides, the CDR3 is TGTGCCAGCAGCCCGGCCAGGGTAAATGGCTACACCTTC. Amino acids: CASSPARVNGYTF.